This T cell receptor (beta chain) emerged from a study of shared clonotypes between healthy human individuals. Findings of the study overall: Deeper or shallower sequencing was expected to change how clonotypes are shared among donors.

Clones were sequenced by immunoSEQ multiplex PCR, and TCRdb holds only the in-frame ones, with some missing. The sample gives around 530,000 clones, around 76% of which show up once; about 12% is in the top ten. This clone was seen once. Its antigen is undetermined. This CDR3 comprises 15 residues. Trimming cost V 0 bases and J 3 bases; bases outside gene matches: 3. CDR1 SGDLS and CDR2 YYNGEE come from the germline V gene. The clonotype comes from a woman aged 40 to 55 in good health. Some clones in this sample may be carry-over from other donors' samples. The sample taken for sequencing was PBMCs. The chain uses TRBV9 and TRBJ2-3; 8 positions match TRBD2. In DNA form, the CDR3 reads TGTGCCAGCAGCGTAGAGGCTAGCGGGACAGATACGCAGTATTTT. This sequence encodes CASSVEASGTDTQYF.